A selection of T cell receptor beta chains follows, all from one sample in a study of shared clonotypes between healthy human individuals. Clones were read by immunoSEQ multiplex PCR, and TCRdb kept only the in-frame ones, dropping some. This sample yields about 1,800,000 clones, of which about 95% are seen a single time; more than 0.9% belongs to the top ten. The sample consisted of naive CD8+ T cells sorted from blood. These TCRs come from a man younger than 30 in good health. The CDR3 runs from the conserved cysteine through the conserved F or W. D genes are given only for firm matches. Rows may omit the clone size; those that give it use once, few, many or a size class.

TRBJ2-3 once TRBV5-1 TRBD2 CASSPRLAGDTDTQYF TGCGCCAGCAGCCCCAGACTAGCGGGAGACACAGATACGCAGTATTTT
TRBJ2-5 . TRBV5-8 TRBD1 CASSLGLVGTGGETQYF TGTGCCAGCAGCTTGGGACTGGTGGGAACAGGGGGTGAGACCCAGTACTTC
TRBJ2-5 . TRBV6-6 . CASSGGIETQYF TGTGCCAGCAGTGGGGGGATCGAGACCCAGTACTTC
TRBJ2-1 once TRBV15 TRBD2 CATSRESLTSGGYNEQFF TGTGCCACCAGCAGAGAATCGTTGACTAGCGGGGGGTACAATGAGCAGTTCTTC
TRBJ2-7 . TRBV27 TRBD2 CASSVAGEQYF TGTGCCAGCAGTGTAGCGGGAGAGCAGTACTTC
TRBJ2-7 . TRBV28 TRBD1 CASSLGRDRGHEQYF TGTGCCAGCAGTTTAGGGCGGGACAGGGGTCACGAGCAGTACTTC
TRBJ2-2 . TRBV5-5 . CASSLLVGSTGELFF TGTGCCAGCAGCTTGTTGGTGGGGTCCACCGGGGAGCTGTTTTTT
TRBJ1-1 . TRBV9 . CASSPSPGLGTEAFF TGTGCCAGCAGCCCCTCTCCGGGGCTGGGCACTGAAGCTTTCTTT
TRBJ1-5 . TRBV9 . CASSAGGEVDQPQHF TGTGCCAGCAGCGCGGGTGGGGAGGTCGATCAGCCCCAGCATTTT
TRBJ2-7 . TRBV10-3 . CAISDQTGTYEQYF TGTGCCATCAGTGATCAAACAGGAACCTACGAGCAGTACTTC
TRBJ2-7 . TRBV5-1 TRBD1 CASSLELTGGYEQYF TGCGCCAGCAGCTTGGAGTTGACAGGGGGCTACGAGCAGTACTTC
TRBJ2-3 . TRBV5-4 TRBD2 CASSWGGLSDTQYF TGTGCCAGCAGCTGGGGGGGACTATCAGATACGCAGTATTTT
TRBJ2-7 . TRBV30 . CAWSVGVSYEQYF TGTGCCTGGAGTGTCGGTGTTTCCTACGAGCAGTACTTC
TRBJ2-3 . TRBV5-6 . CASSLAGYTDTQYF TGTGCCAGCAGCTTGGCGGGTTACACAGATACGCAGTATTTT
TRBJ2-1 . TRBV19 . CASSISVSYNEQFF TGTGCCAGTAGTATCTCGGTCTCCTACAATGAGCAGTTCTTC
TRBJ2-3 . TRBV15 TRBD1 CATSSDRESTDTQYF TGTGCCACCAGCAGTGACAGGGAAAGCACAGATACGCAGTATTTT
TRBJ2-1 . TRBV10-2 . CASSEWSIDLNEQFF TGCGCCAGCAGTGAGTGGAGTATCGACCTCAATGAGCAGTTCTTC
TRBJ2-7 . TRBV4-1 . CASSPNIGYEQYF TGCGCCAGCAGCCCGAACATTGGGTACGAGCAGTACTTC
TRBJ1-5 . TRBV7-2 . CASSSINQPQHF TGTGCCAGCAGCTCCATAAATCAGCCCCAGCATTTT
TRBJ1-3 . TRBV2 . CASSEAGPSSGNTIYF TGTGCCAGCAGTGAAGCGGGCCCGTCCTCTGGAAACACCATATATTTT